This T cell receptor beta chain was documented in a study of regulatory T cells. Whole-study results and caveats: In CD3G-deficient patients, conventional CD4+ T cells were enriched for hydrophobic CDR3 residues at positions 6 and 7. Patient repertoires had restricted TRB V-J pairs and skewed V and J usage, most in Tregs.

Every patient with CD3G deficiency had evidence of autoimmunity. Patients, 2 to 39 years old, had expanded memory T-cell proportions. Sorting split CD4+ cells into CD25-high CD127-low Tregs and CD25-low CD127-high conventional T cells. Regarding this clone: Antigen specificity is unknown.

Amplification used 52 TRBV primers and 13 TRBJ primers. Measured with immunoSEQ multiplex PCR; TCRdb has only the in-frame clones, and not every one. Of approximately 40,000 clones in the sample, around 89% are singletons; the top ten hold 2.4%. The germline V gene encodes CDR1 MNHNY and CDR2 SVGAGI (reference sequence). With 0 bases removed from V and 4 bases from J, the gap between germline ends came to 4 bases. CDR3 length: 13 residues. The sequence came from a person under 30 with CD3G deficiency. The rearrangement uses TRBV6-6 and TRBJ2-1; D call uncertain. The source material was conventional CD4+ T cells sorted from blood. The CDR3 coding sequence is TGTGCCAGCAGTTACTCAACGTACAATGAGCAGTTCTTC. Protein sequence: CASSYSTYNEQFF.